The rows below give T cell receptor beta chains drawn from one sample of a study of OX40 agonist ivuxolimab in advanced cancers. Sequenced by immunoSEQ multiplex PCR; TCRdb stores in-frame clones only, minus some. The top ten clones hold 4.5% to 5% of a sample with around 64,000 clones, about four fifths of them seen once. The sequences come from CD4+ or CD8+ T cells sorted from blood, collected in a trial of the OX40 agonist ivuxolimab. All receptors derive from an adult with an advanced solid tumor such as melanoma, head and neck, liver or kidney cancer. Both conserved end residues are part of each CDR3. D genes are given only for firm matches. Clone size is not always given. Where it is, it says once, few, many or a class for expanded clones.

CASREGGHRHEQYF | TGTGCCAGCAGGGAGGGGGGACACAGGCACGAGCAGTACTTC | TRBJ2-7 | 14 | . | TRBV9 | .
CASSSAGTAGNTIYF | TGTGCCAGCAGTTCCGCCGGGACAGCTGGAAACACCATATATTTT | TRBJ1-3 | 15 | . | TRBV27 | TRBD1
CASSPIRADNYGYTF | TGTGCCAGCTCACCCATCCGGGCCGATAACTATGGCTACACCTTC | TRBJ1-2 | 15 | . | TRBV18 | .
CASSPRQGTSYGYTF | TGTGCCAGCAGCCCGAGACAGGGGACGAGCTATGGCTACACCTTC | TRBJ1-2 | 15 | . | TRBV7-9 | TRBD1
CASSYPRGTQYF | TGTGCCAGCAGTTACCCCCGAGGGACCCAGTACTTC | TRBJ2-5 | 12 | . | TRBV6-5 | .
CASSMGQGARNEQFF | TGTGCCAGCAGCATGGGACAGGGGGCGCGCAATGAGCAGTTCTTC | TRBJ2-1 | 15 | few | TRBV7-2 | TRBD1
CASSPEYTDTQYF | TGTGCCAGTAGTCCCGAATACACAGATACGCAGTATTTT | TRBJ2-3 | 13 | . | TRBV19 | .
CASSSDRENYGYTF | TGTGCCAGTAGTTCGGACAGAGAAAACTATGGCTACACCTTC | TRBJ1-2 | 14 | few | TRBV19 | .
CASSLVRGLDTYEQYF | TGTGCCAGCAGCTTGGTTAGGGGGCTCGACACCTACGAGCAGTACTTC | TRBJ2-7 | 16 | . | TRBV5-6 | TRBD1
CASSPGQMNTEAFF | TGTGCCAGCTCACCTGGACAGATGAACACTGAAGCTTTCTTT | TRBJ1-1 | 14 | . | TRBV18 | .
CASSPRVANTEAFF | TGCGCCAGCAGCCCCAGGGTAGCGAACACTGAAGCTTTCTTT | TRBJ1-1 | 14 | few | TRBV4-1 | .
CASSLSGGNTEAFF | TGTGCCAGCAGCTTATCCGGGGGGAACACTGAAGCTTTCTTT | TRBJ1-1 | 14 | . | TRBV13 | .
CASSPGPDTQYF | TGTGCCAGCTCACCTGGCCCAGATACGCAGTATTTT | TRBJ2-3 | 12 | . | TRBV18 | .
CASSQVGQMNTEAFF | TGTGCCAGCAGCCAGGTCGGACAGATGAACACTGAAGCTTTCTTT | TRBJ1-1 | 15 | . | TRBV13 | .
CAWSLTREKLFF | TGTGCCTGGAGTCTGACCAGAGAAAAACTGTTTTTT | TRBJ1-4 | 12 | . | TRBV30 | .
CASRSGQGSSPLHF | TGCGCCAGCAGATCCGGACAGGGGAGTTCACCCCTCCACTTT | TRBJ1-6 | 14 | . | TRBV5-1 | TRBD1
CASSLGNGAGSVAEQFF | TGTGCCAGCAGCTTAGGTAATGGCGCAGGGTCGGTGGCTGAGCAGTTCTTC | TRBJ2-1 | 17 | . | TRBV7-6 | .
CASSDSLSPRLALNEQFF | TGTGCCAGCAGCGATTCATTAAGTCCTAGACTAGCCCTCAATGAGCAGTTCTTC | TRBJ2-1 | 18 | . | TRBV9 | TRBD2
CASSPGGEETQYF | TGTGCCAGCAGCCCCGGGGGAGAGGAGACCCAGTACTTC | TRBJ2-5 | 13 | . | TRBV11-3 | .
CASSLERHYEQYF | TGTGCCAGCAGCTTAGAACGGCACTACGAGCAGTACTTC | TRBJ2-7 | 13 | . | TRBV11-2 | .
CASSAYRGDTIYF | TGTGCCAGCAGCGCGTACAGGGGAGACACCATATATTTT | TRBJ1-3 | 13 | . | TRBV5-6 | TRBD1
CASSTGRRSTNTEAFF | TGCGCCAGCAGCACAGGACGGCGATCCACCAACACTGAAGCTTTCTTT | TRBJ1-1 | 16 | . | TRBV5-1 | .
CASSLAPPSGGAGYNEQFF | TGTGCCAGCAGTTTAGCCCCCCCTAGCGGGGGGGCCGGCTACAATGAGCAGTTCTTC | TRBJ2-1 | 19 | . | TRBV27 | TRBD2
CASSLELGGYNEQFF | TGTGCCAGCAGCTTGGAATTGGGGGGCTACAATGAGCAGTTCTTC | TRBJ2-1 | 15 | few | TRBV5-8 | .
CASKWTSGGQETQYF | TGTGCCAGCAAATGGACTAGCGGGGGGCAAGAGACCCAGTACTTC | TRBJ2-5 | 15 | . | TRBV27 | TRBD2
CASSFVIAGPYEQYF | TGTGCCAGCAGCTTTGTCATAGCAGGGCCCTACGAGCAGTACTTC | TRBJ2-7 | 15 | few | TRBV5-6 | .
CSAGQDYEQYF | TGCAGCGCAGGACAGGACTACGAGCAGTACTTC | TRBJ2-7 | 11 | . | TRBV29-1 | TRBD1
CASSPKAVAGPDTQYF | TGCGCCAGCAGCCCGAAAGCGGTAGCGGGTCCAGATACGCAGTATTTT | TRBJ2-3 | 16 | . | TRBV5-1 | TRBD2
CASSFGMNTEAFF | TGTGCCAGCAGCTTCGGCATGAACACTGAAGCTTTCTTT | TRBJ1-1 | 13 | . | TRBV7-3 | .
CATSLGLAGSYEQYF | TGTGCCACCAGCCTGGGACTAGCGGGAAGCTACGAGCAGTACTTC | TRBJ2-7 | 15 | . | TRBV15 | TRBD2
CASRRGDTEAFF | TGTGCCAGTAGACGGGGGGACACTGAAGCTTTCTTT | TRBJ1-1 | 12 | . | TRBV19 | .
CASSLGSKETQYF | TGTGCCAGCAGCTTGGGCTCAAAAGAGACCCAGTACTTC | TRBJ2-5 | 13 | . | TRBV7-2 | .
CASSLDGKSTDTQYF | TGCGCCAGCAGCTTGGATGGCAAAAGCACAGATACGCAGTATTTT | TRBJ2-3 | 15 | . | TRBV5-1 | .
CAIRNPPGGQGTYEQYF | TGTGCCATCAGGAACCCGCCGGGCGGACAGGGGACCTACGAGCAGTACTTC | TRBJ2-7 | 17 | . | TRBV10-3 | TRBD1
CASSFRGNTGELFF | TGTGCCAGCAGCTTCCGAGGGAACACCGGGGAGCTGTTTTTT | TRBJ2-2 | 14 | . | TRBV5-6 | .
CASSSGALNSPLHF | TGCGCCAGCAGCTCGGGGGCACTGAATTCACCCCTCCACTTT | TRBJ1-6 | 14 | once | TRBV5-1 | .
CASSLGRGTEAFF | TGTGCCAGCAGCTTAGGCAGGGGGACTGAAGCTTTCTTT | TRBJ1-1 | 13 | . | TRBV11-3 | TRBD1
CASSRLYNEQFF | TGTGCCAGCAGCCGACTTTACAATGAGCAGTTCTTC | TRBJ2-1 | 12 | . | TRBV7-9 | .
CASSIDRASTDTQYF | TGTGCCAGTAGTATAGATCGGGCTAGCACAGATACGCAGTATTTT | TRBJ2-3 | 15 | few | TRBV19 | .
CSVGRTREKLFF | TGCAGCGTTGGTAGGACCCGAGAAAAACTGTTTTTT | TRBJ1-4 | 12 | once | TRBV29-1 | .
CASSPGGEDEQYF | TGCGCCAGCTCTCCGGGAGGGGAGGACGAGCAGTACTTC | TRBJ2-7 | 13 | . | TRBV5-1 | TRBD2
CASSQVAGPNTEAFF | TGCGCCAGCAGCCAAGTTGCAGGGCCGAACACTGAAGCTTTCTTT | TRBJ1-1 | 15 | medium-sized | TRBV4-1 | .
CASSETSGGADTQYF | TGCGCCAGCAGTGAGACTAGCGGGGGTGCAGATACGCAGTATTTT | TRBJ2-3 | 15 | . | TRBV10-1 | TRBD2
CASSMGGGPSTDTQYF | TGTGCCAGCAGCATGGGTGGGGGACCTAGCACAGATACGCAGTATTTT | TRBJ2-3 | 16 | . | TRBV5-4 | .
CASSRTPGGLSGNTIYF | TGTGCCAGCAGCCGAACCCCGGGGGGCCTTTCGGGAAACACCATATATTTT | TRBJ1-3 | 17 | . | TRBV27 | .
CASSLGGDTEAFF | TGTGCCAGCAGCTTAGGAGGGGACACTGAAGCTTTCTTT | TRBJ1-1 | 13 | . | TRBV11-3 | .
CASRDRGLYEQYF | TGTGCCAGCAGGGACAGGGGGCTCTACGAGCAGTACTTC | TRBJ2-7 | 13 | . | TRBV27 | TRBD1
CASSLLGGQGAYEQFF | TGTGCCAGCAGCTTGTTGGGCGGACAGGGGGCGTATGAGCAGTTCTTC | TRBJ2-1 | 16 | . | TRBV5-5 | TRBD1